These 20 T cell receptor beta chains share one sample of origin, sequenced in a study of response to subunit inactivated influenza vaccine. TCRdb passed the RT-PCR reads through MiXCR, listing each CDR3 protein once. The data contain around 570,000 distinct CDR3 sequences, 7.6% of them singletons. The sequencing used PBMCs from blood, collected approximately 25 months after vaccination. Every receptor here comes from a man aged 50 to 75 who received an inactivated influenza vaccine.

In its sample, this clonotype was seen a few times. The chain is built from TRBV9 and TRBJ2-2; TRBD1 matches at 8 bases. The CDR3 contains 14 residues. V dropped 3 bases and J dropped 6; count of bases not matched to a gene: 4. Germline-derived CDR1 and CDR2 are SGDLS and YYNGEE. CDR3 bases: TGTGCCAGCAGCGCCCGACAGGGGTCCGGGGAGCTGTTTTTT. This gives the protein CASSARQGSGELFF.

In this sample, this clonotype turned up a few times. The genes are TRBV5-1 and TRBJ2-3, with D possibly being TRBD2 (6 bases). The V end was cut by 0 bases, the J end by 0 bases, with 8 bases between. CDR3 length: 15 amino acids. Germline V gene sequence: CDR1 SGHRS, CDR2 YFSETQ. The CDR3 coding sequence is TGCGCCAGCAGCTTGGAAAGCGGGAGCACAGATACGCAGTATTTT. Amino acids: CASSLESGSTDTQYF.

At least ten counts were recorded for this clonotype. V is TRBV20-1 and J is TRBJ2-1; 10 bases are a match to TRBD2. The CDR3 runs 13 residues. The V and J ends lost 5 bases and 7 bases, in that order; junction bases with no gene match: 5. Germline V gene sequence: CDR1 DFQATT, CDR2 SNEGSKA (reference sequence). CDR3 coding DNA: TGCAGTGCTCTAGCGGGAGTATCGAATGAGCAGTTCTTC. Amino acids: CSALAGVSNEQFF.

This chain joins TRBV11-1 and TRBJ2-1; 10 nucleotides line up with TRBD2. Germline lookup yields CDR1 SGHAT and CDR2 FQDESV (reference sequence). With V trimmed by 7 bases and J by 8 bases, 11 bases remained unmatched. This CDR3 has 15 amino acids. CDR3 in DNA: TGTGCCAGCACCTTTTCTAGCGGGAGAGTTTATGAGCAGTTCTTC. Encoded protein: CASTFSSGRVYEQFF. The entire variable domain, with the rest obtained from reference TRBV11-1 and TRBJ2-1, is as follows: EAEVAQSPRYKITEKSQAVAFWCDPISGHATLYWYRQILGQGPELLVQFQDESVVDDSQLPKDRFSAERLKGVDSTLKIQPAELGDSAMYLCASTFSSGRVYEQFFGPGTRLTVL.

This clonotype has more than one count but fewer than ten. This sequence joins TRBV20-1 and TRBJ2-7; D unclear. Germline CDR1 and CDR2: DFQATT and SNEGSKA (reference sequence). The ends were cut back, 3 bases at V and 4 bases at J, with 16 bases in the middle. The CDR3 is 14 amino acids. The CDR3 coding sequence is TGCAGTGCTAGCCCAGATGGACCCTTATACGAGCAGTACTTC. Protein product: CSASPDGPLYEQYF.

The chain links TRBV12-3 or TRBV12-4 to TRBJ1-4; D gene uncertain. This CDR3 comprises 16 residues. V was shortened by 1 base and J by 3 bases, with 12 bases between the two germline ends. CDR3 residues: CASSLVGLGPNEKLFF. CDR3 sequence (DNA): TGTGCCAGCAGTTTAGTGGGGTTAGGGCCTAATGAAAAACTGTTTTTT.

Worth noting for this clonotype: At one end the junction does not follow the germline gene, possibly because of a read error. The chain links TRBV25-1 to TRBJ2-7, with a possible D match to TRBD2 (5 bases). The germline V gene encodes CDR1 MGHDK and CDR2 SYGVNS. CDR3 length equals 13 residues. The CDR3 DNA reads as TGTGCCGGCAGTGCGGGCAGCTCCTACGAGCAGTACTTC. Translation gives CAGSAGSSYEQYF.

The chain recombines TRBV7-9 with TRBJ2-1; possibly TRBD1 or TRBD2 for D (5 bases each). The CDR3 runs 15 residues. Germline-derived CDR1 and CDR2 are SEHNR and FQNEAQ (reference sequence). V shed 0 bases and J shed 3 bases, with 9 bases lying between them. CDR3 region: CASSLAEGSYNEQFF. The CDR3 nucleotides are TGTGCCAGCAGCTTAGCTGAGGGGAGCTACAATGAGCAGTTCTTC.

This clonotype was counted ten times or more. The rearrangement joins TRBV10-3 to TRBJ2-2; D gene uncertain. CDR3 length: 14 amino acids. Germline-derived CDR1 and CDR2 are ENHRY and SYGVKD. Trimming left V 2 bases short and J 3 bases short, with 7 bases between. CDR3 sequence reads: CAISEKQHTGELFF. As DNA, the CDR3 is TGTGCCATCAGTGAGAAACAACACACCGGGGAGCTGTTTTTT.

The rearrangement links TRBV3-1 to TRBJ2-7; D is uncertain. Trimming took off 1 base at V and 3 bases at J, with 7 bases between the two ends. The CDR3 totals 13 residues. Germline loops: CDR1 LGHDT, CDR2 YNNKEL (reference sequence). This CDR3 reads CASSQGEHYEQYF. The CDR3 bases are TGTGCCAGCAGCCAAGGAGAACACTACGAGCAGTACTTC.

This clonotype was counted only a few times. V usage is TRBV20-1 and J usage is TRBJ2-7; 9 bases match TRBD1. The V gene end was trimmed by 4 bases and the J gene end by 6 bases; junction bases not matched to a gene: 10. CDR3 length: 14 amino acids. Germline-derived CDR1 and CDR2 are DFQATT and SNEGSKA (reference sequence). In DNA form, the CDR3 reads TGCAGTGCTATAACGACAGGGGGGGACGGCGAGCAGTACTTC. It codes for CSAITTGGDGEQYF.

This clonotype was picked up many times. V is TRBV9 and J is TRBJ2-3; D unresolved. Germline V gene sequence: CDR1 SGDLS, CDR2 YYNGEE. This CDR3 is 15 amino acids long. V was pared by 3 bases and J by 2 bases, with 13 bases between. CDR3 amino acids: CASSAQSTATDTQYF. CDR3 nucleotides: TGTGCCAGCAGCGCTCAGTCCACCGCCACAGATACGCAGTATTTT. The full variable domain, in which reference TRBV9 and TRBJ2-3 provide the parts outside the CDR3, is DSGVTQTPKHLITATGQRVTLRCSPRSGDLSVYWYQQSLDQGLQFLIQYYNGEERAKGNILERFSAQQFPDLHSELNLSSLELGDSALYFCASSAQSTATDTQYFGPGTRLTVL.

The gene calls are TRBV6-1 and TRBJ1-1, with 7 nucleotides matching TRBD1. The germline gives CDR1 MNHNS, CDR2 SASEGT. The length of the CDR3 is 13 residues. V lost 5 bases and J lost 3; bases outside the gene matches: 3. The CDR3 loop is CASSTTGDTEAFF. CDR3 nucleotides: TGTGCCAGCAGTACAACAGGGGACACTGAAGCTTTCTTT.

This clonotype was found a few times. The V and J genes are TRBV4-2 and TRBJ1-4, with D possibly TRBD1 on 6 matching bases. CDR1 and CDR2 (germline): LGHNA, YNFKEQ. The ends were cut back, 3 bases at V and 0 bases at J, with 8 bases in the middle. The CDR3 is 15 amino acids. In DNA, the CDR3 is TGTGCCAGCAGCCAGGGGGCCTCAACTAATGAAAAACTGTTTTTT. This translates into CASSQGASTNEKLFF.

This clonotype was observed at least ten times. The junction and the germline gene differ at one end; a read error may be behind it. The chain couples TRBV5-1 to TRBJ2-1; 7 nucleotides match TRBD2. Germline V gives CDR1 SGHRS, CDR2 YFSETQ. The CDR3 loop spans 13 amino acids. CDR3 sequence reads: CASSLAGDNEQFF. In DNA, the CDR3 is TGTGCCAGCAGTTTAGCGGGTGACAATGAGCAGTTCTTC.

In this sample, this clonotype turned up many times. This chain connects TRBV5-1 to TRBJ1-1, with 7 bases aligning to TRBD1. Per germline, CDR1 SGHRS and CDR2 YFSETQ. The junction had 16 bases not matched to a gene; V was cut back by 7 bases and J by 4 bases. The CDR3 has 16 amino acids. Here the CDR3 reads CASSTGQGGRSTEAFF. CDR3 in DNA: TGCGCCAGCTCAACCGGTCAGGGGGGGCGGAGCACTGAAGCTTTCTTT.

This clonotype has more than one count but fewer than ten. An end of the junction does not agree with germline; a read error may underlie this. The chain employs TRBV20-1 and TRBJ2-3; 9 bases line up with TRBD2. The CDR3 length is 16 residues. Germline loops: CDR1 DFQATT, CDR2 SNEGSKA (reference sequence). The DNA for the CDR3 is TGCTGTGCTAGCCATCTGCGAGCGGGGGGTGGGGATACGCAGTATTTT. Translating it yields CCASHLRAGGGDTQYF.

The chain couples TRBV3-1 to TRBJ2-3; TRBD2 might be the D (6 bases). This CDR3 has 13 residues. Trimming left V 0 bases short and J 11 bases short, with 12 bases between. The germline gives CDR1 LGHDT, CDR2 YNNKEL (reference sequence). The CDR3 sequence is CASSQDSGGQQYF. CDR3 coding DNA: TGTGCCAGCAGCCAAGATTCCGGGGGTCAGCAGTATTTT.

The gene calls are TRBV20-1 and TRBJ2-3; D may be TRBD1 (6 bases). The germline V gene encodes CDR1 DFQATT and CDR2 SNEGSKA (reference sequence). CDR3 length: 16 residues. V was cut by 5 bases and J by 3 bases, with 21 bases left in between. For the CDR3, the DNA is TGCAGTGCTCACCGCCTCTCCAGGGGAGAGACAGATACGCAGTATTTT. Protein: CSAHRLSRGETDTQYF.

The sample holds many counts of this clonotype. V gene TRBV18 combines with J gene TRBJ2-5; TRBD1 might be the D (6 bases). This CDR3 is built from 15 residues. The ends were cut back, 4 bases at V and 2 bases at J, with 14 bases in the middle. CDR1 is KGHSH and CDR2 is LQKENI in the germline V gene. CDR3 DNA sequence: TGTGCCAGCTCACGCTTGACAGGACCTCAAGAGACCCAGTACTTC. Amino acid sequence: CASSRLTGPQETQYF.